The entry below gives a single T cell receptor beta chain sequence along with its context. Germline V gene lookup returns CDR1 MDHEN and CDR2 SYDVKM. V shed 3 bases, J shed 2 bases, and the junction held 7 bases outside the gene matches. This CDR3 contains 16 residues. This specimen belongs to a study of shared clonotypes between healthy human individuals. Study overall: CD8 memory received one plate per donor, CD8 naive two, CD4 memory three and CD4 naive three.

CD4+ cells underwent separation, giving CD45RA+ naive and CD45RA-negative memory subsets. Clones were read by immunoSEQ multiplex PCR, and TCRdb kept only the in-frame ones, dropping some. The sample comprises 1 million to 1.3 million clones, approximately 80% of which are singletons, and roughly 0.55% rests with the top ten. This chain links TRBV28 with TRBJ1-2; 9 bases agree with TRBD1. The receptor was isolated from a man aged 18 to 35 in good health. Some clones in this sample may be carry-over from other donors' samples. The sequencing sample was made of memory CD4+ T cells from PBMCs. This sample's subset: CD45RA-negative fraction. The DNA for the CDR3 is TGTGCCAGCAGTTTGGTCCGGGGACAGGGAAACTATGGCTACACCTTC. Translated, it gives CASSLVRGQGNYGYTF.